This T cell receptor (beta chain) was recorded in a study of beta chain features in type 1 diabetes. General observations from the study: Within the patient group, naive, central memory and Treg TCRB repertoires appeared more similar to each other than within healthy donors.

A word on this clone: The antigen is unknown.

The whole isolated RNA underwent reverse transcription, so sequencing captured expressed TCRB transcripts. Using immunoSEQ multiplex PCR, the repertoire was profiled, and TCRdb retains in-frame clones only, with some absent. Of hundreds of thousands of clones in the sample, 15% to 17% were seen once. All of the sorted populations showed purity greater than 98%. Losses at the gene ends were 3 bases for V and 5 bases for J; bases not matched to a gene: 12. Germline V gives CDR1 MGHDK, CDR2 SYGVNS. The CDR3 loop spans 16 amino acids. V is TRBV25-1 and J is TRBJ2-5; 7 bases are a match to TRBD1. This TCR derives from a man aged 18 to 30 in good health. Sequenced: naive CD4+ T cells from blood. CDR3 amino acids: CASSERGGKQGETQYF. CDR3 DNA sequence: TGTGCCAGCAGTGAGAGGGGCGGAAAACAGGGGGAGACCCAGTACTTC.